The 24 T cell receptor beta chains below come from one sample, sequenced in a study of cytomegalovirus exposure and HLA in healthy donors. A multiplex PCR was run with 60 Vbeta primers and 13 Jbeta primers. Data came from immunoSEQ multiplex PCR; TCRdb stores just in-frame clones and leaves some out. The sample holds about 270,000 clones, under 80% seen once. Sequenced material: PBMCs. The receptors stem from a female donor in good health and CMV-seronegative.

The gene calls are TRBV18 and TRBJ2-3; a weak D match, TRBD1 (6 bases). Trimming took 1 base from V and 5 from J, leaving 10 bases between them. The CDR3 extends over 14 amino acids. CDR1 and CDR2 (germline): KGHSH, LQKENI. The CDR3 DNA follows: TGTGCCAGCTCACCACAGCAGGGGAAAGATACGCAGTATTTT. It encodes CASSPQQGKDTQYF.

V is TRBV15 and J is TRBJ1-2, with TRBD1 matching 11 bases. Trimming at V came to 3 bases and at J to 4 bases, leaving 10 bases not matched to a gene. CDR3 length equals 17 residues. CDR1 is LNHNV, CDR2 YYDKDF, per germline (reference sequence). The CDR3 here is CATSSSAGTGGIYGYTF. In nucleotides, the CDR3 is TGTGCCACCAGCAGCTCGGCGGGGACAGGGGGAATCTATGGCTACACCTTC.

V usage is TRBV10-1 and J usage is TRBJ1-2; no reliable D call. V lost 3 bases and J 0 bases, leaving 5 bases between the germline ends. The CDR3 length is 13 residues. The V gene's germline CDR1 is WNHNN and CDR2 SYGVQD (reference sequence). The CDR3 DNA reads TGCGCCAGCAGTGATTACTCTAACTATGGCTACACCTTC. Translating gives CASSDYSNYGYTF.

This chain's CDR3 is CAWSAIGRGDRMNTEAFF. Here the CDR3 DNA reads TGTGCCTGGAGCGCAATTGGGAGGGGGGACCGAATGAACACTGAAGCTTTCTTT. This chain connects TRBV30 to TRBJ1-1, with a weak D call TRBD1 (6 bases). The germline V gene encodes CDR1 GTSNPN and CDR2 SVGIG (reference sequence). Deletions cut 3 bases from V and 0 bases from J, with 23 bases between. This CDR3 is built from 18 residues.

The chain has TRBV2 and TRBJ1-1; 9 positions agree with TRBD1. This CDR3 is built from 14 residues. Germline trimming cut 4 bases from V and 6 bases from J; bases unmatched to any gene: 6. The V gene's germline CDR1 is SNHLY and CDR2 FYNNEI. The CDR3 loop reads CASSVGQGLAEAFF. In DNA, the CDR3 is TGTGCCAGCAGTGTCGGACAGGGGTTGGCTGAAGCTTTCTTT.

This rearrangement joins TRBV6-4 to TRBJ2-5, with 9 nucleotides matching TRBD2. This CDR3 is built from 17 residues. The J segment lost 11 bases and the V segment lost 2 bases, leaving 18 bases of the junction unmatched. The germline V gene encodes CDR1 MRHNA and CDR2 SNTAGT. CDR3: CASSDNIAGAPILEQYF. In nucleotides, the CDR3 is TGTGCCAGCAGTGACAACATAGCGGGGGCCCCCATTCTTGAGCAGTACTTC.

The chain has TRBV9 and TRBJ2-2; 11 bases are shared with TRBD2. The length of the CDR3 is 17 residues. V was pared by 4 bases and J by 2 bases, with 7 bases of the junction left unmatched. CDR1 and CDR2 from the germline V gene are SGDLS and YYNGEE. CDR3: CASSTSLAGENTGELFF. For the CDR3, the DNA is TGTGCCAGCAGCACATCACTAGCGGGAGAAAACACCGGGGAGCTGTTTTTT.

The V and J genes are TRBV19 and TRBJ2-2; D is unclear. Germline V CDR1 and CDR2: LNHDA, SQIVND (reference sequence). Trimming stripped 3 bases from V and 13 bases from J, with 15 bases between. This CDR3 spans 13 amino acids. The CDR3 here is CASSMRGWSLLFF. The CDR3 DNA is TGTGCCAGTAGTATGCGAGGATGGTCACTGCTGTTTTTT.

V and J are TRBV7-2 and TRBJ2-7, with 8 positions matching TRBD2. Germline V CDR1 and CDR2: SGHTA, FQGNSA. V lost 2 bases to trimming and J lost 5 bases; unmatched junction nucleotides: 17. This CDR3 spans 18 amino acids. The CDR3 DNA sequence: TGTGCCAGCAGCTTAACGGCGGGAGGAATTGGTCGAGGGAACGAGCAGTACTTC. It is translated as CASSLTAGGIGRGNEQYF.

The J gene is TRBJ2-5, the V gene TRBV5-4; TRBD2 might be the D (6 bases). The CDR3 contains 16 residues. CDR1 is SGHNT, CDR2 YYREEE, per germline (reference sequence). V dropped 4 bases and J dropped 5 bases, with 21 bases sitting between them. In DNA, the CDR3 is TGTGCCAGCAGCCGAAGTCGGGACTCGGCGATGGAGACCCAGTACTTC. Translating it yields CASSRSRDSAMETQYF.

This chain uses TRBV6-1 with TRBJ2-3; TRBD2 aligns across 11 bases. Germline V CDR1 and CDR2: MNHNS, SASEGT. CDR3 length: 17 amino acids. The V gene end was trimmed by 1 base and the J gene end by 5 bases; junction bases not matched to a gene: 8. The CDR3 sequence: CASSEEVAGGPKDTQYF. The DNA of the CDR3 is TGTGCCAGCAGTGAAGAGGTAGCGGGAGGGCCAAAAGATACGCAGTATTTT.

In the case of this clone: Compared with germline, one end of the junction differs, possibly owing to a read error. The chain employs TRBV7-9 and TRBJ2-7; D remains unclear. There are 9 residues in the CDR3. CDR1 is SEHNR, CDR2 FQNEAQ, per germline (reference sequence). The CDR3 sequence: CASSPPLSF. For the CDR3, the DNA is TGTGCCAGCAGCCCCCCCCTATCCTTC.

The V gene is TRBV18, the J gene TRBJ1-1; D is unclear. This CDR3 is 15 amino acids long. Germline values: CDR1 KGHSH, CDR2 LQKENI. Trimming stripped 3 bases from V and 1 base from J, with 12 bases between. The CDR3 spells CASSPPTLANTEAFF. The CDR3 DNA sequence: TGTGCCAGCTCACCGCCGACACTTGCGAACACTGAAGCTTTCTTT.

This chain connects TRBV11-2 to TRBJ2-7; 8 nucleotides line up with TRBD1. The CDR3 runs to 16 residues. V shed 0 bases, J shed 3 bases, and the junction held 7 bases outside the gene matches. The germline V gene encodes CDR1 SGHAT and CDR2 FQNNGV. The CDR3 spells CASSLETGTGIYEQYF. In DNA, the CDR3 is TGTGCCAGCAGCTTAGAGACCGGGACAGGAATCTACGAGCAGTACTTC. Filled out from reference TRBV11-2 and TRBJ2-7, the complete variable domain reads EAGVAQSPRYKIIEKRQSVAFWCNPISGHATLYWYQQILGQGPKLLIQFQNNGVVDDSQLPKDRFSAERLKGVDSTLKIQPAKLEDSAVYLCASSLETGTGIYEQYFGPGTRLTVT.

This CDR3 reads CSGFRGGVTEAFF. The DNA of the CDR3 is TGCAGCGGTTTTAGGGGAGGGGTCACTGAAGCTTTCTTT. V and J are TRBV29-1 and TRBJ1-1; maybe TRBD1 (5 bases). CDR1 and CDR2 from the germline V gene are SQVTM and ANQGSEA. This CDR3 region has 13 residues. V was pared by 7 bases and J by 4 bases, with 16 bases between.

This chain uses TRBV5-6 with TRBJ2-5, with 8 bases identical to TRBD1. V lost 4 bases to trimming and J lost 3 bases; unmatched junction nucleotides: 11. The CDR3 is 16 residues long. The germline gives CDR1 SGHDT, CDR2 YYEEEE. For the CDR3, the DNA is TGTGCCAGCAGCCGCAGAGTTACAGGGGGAAAAGAGACCCAGTACTTC. Protein: CASSRRVTGGKETQYF.

This chain joins TRBV4-1 and TRBJ2-1; TRBD1 matches 12 bases. CDR1 MGHRA and CDR2 YSYEKL come from the germline V gene. The CDR3 has 18 residues. V lost 1 base and J lost 10; bases outside the gene matches: 14. CDR3 sequence reads: CASSQATTAGQGAGEQFF. The CDR3 coding sequence is TGCGCCAGCAGCCAAGCGACGACGGCGGGACAGGGGGCTGGGGAGCAGTTCTTC.

The V and J genes are TRBV18 and TRBJ1-5; D is possibly TRBD1 (5 bases). Trimming cost V 2 bases and J 3 bases, with 14 bases left between them. This CDR3 is 16 amino acids long. The V gene's germline CDR1 is KGHSH and CDR2 LQKENI. The CDR3, as DNA: TGTGCCAGCTCACCAGTTCGAGAAGGGGTCAATCAGCCCCAGCATTTT. Residues: CASSPVREGVNQPQHF.

V and J are TRBV16 and TRBJ2-7, with TRBD1 matching over 7 bases. This CDR3 has 17 amino acids. J lost 0 bases, V lost 4 bases, and 12 bases had no gene match. Germline values: CDR1 KGHSY, CDR2 FQNENV. CDR3 amino acids: CASSPFQETGSSYEQYF. CDR3 DNA sequence: TGTGCCAGCAGCCCCTTCCAGGAGACAGGGAGCTCCTACGAGCAGTACTTC.

The V and J genes are TRBV11-3 and TRBJ2-7; D is possibly TRBD2 (5 bases). The CDR3 totals 15 residues. Germline loops: CDR1 SGHNT, CDR2 YENEEA. Trimming left V 1 base short and J 1 base short, with 11 bases between. The CDR3 DNA sequence: TGTGCCAGCAGCTTAGCGGGCGGAGGATCCTACGAGCAGTACTTC. The encoded protein is CASSLAGGGSYEQYF.

The chain is built from TRBV30 and TRBJ2-2; possible D gene TRBD1, 5 bases. V shed 0 bases and J shed 1 base, with 6 bases lying between them. Germline V gene sequence: CDR1 GTSNPN, CDR2 SVGIG (reference sequence). The CDR3 loop spans 14 amino acids. The CDR3 region has the DNA TGTGCCTGGAGTGTAACAGGGAACACCGGGGAGCTGTTTTTT. This translates into CAWSVTGNTGELFF.

This clone was seen more than once but under ten times. This chain links TRBV5-4 with TRBJ2-7, with 7 bases fitting TRBD2. After removal of 5 bases from V and 2 bases from J, the junction contained 7 bases not matched to a gene. CDR3 length: 14 residues. Germline values: CDR1 SGHNT, CDR2 YYREEE (reference sequence). CDR3 in DNA: TGTGCCAGCAGTTCCGGGACTAACCCCTACGAGCAGTACTTC. Residues: CASSSGTNPYEQYF.

The V call is TRBV27, the J call TRBJ1-2, with TRBD1 identical over 8 bases. J lost 8 bases, V lost 4 bases, and 9 bases had no gene match. This CDR3 comprises 14 residues. CDR1 MNHEY and CDR2 SMNVEV come from the germline V gene (reference sequence). In DNA, the CDR3 is TGTGCCAGCAGTTCAGACAGGGGTAAAGCAGGCTACACCTTC. Residues: CASSSDRGKAGYTF.

This clone has a handful of counts. V and J are TRBV4-1 and TRBJ2-1; 13 nucleotides align to TRBD2. This CDR3 has 18 residues. Looked up from germline, CDR1 is MGHRA and CDR2 is YSYEKL. J gave up 7 bases and V 4 bases, and 13 bases lay outside the gene matches. In DNA form, the CDR3 reads TGCGCCAGCAGCCCCGTTAGGGGAACTAGCGGGAGGGAGAATGAGCAGTTCTTC. It codes for CASSPVRGTSGRENEQFF.